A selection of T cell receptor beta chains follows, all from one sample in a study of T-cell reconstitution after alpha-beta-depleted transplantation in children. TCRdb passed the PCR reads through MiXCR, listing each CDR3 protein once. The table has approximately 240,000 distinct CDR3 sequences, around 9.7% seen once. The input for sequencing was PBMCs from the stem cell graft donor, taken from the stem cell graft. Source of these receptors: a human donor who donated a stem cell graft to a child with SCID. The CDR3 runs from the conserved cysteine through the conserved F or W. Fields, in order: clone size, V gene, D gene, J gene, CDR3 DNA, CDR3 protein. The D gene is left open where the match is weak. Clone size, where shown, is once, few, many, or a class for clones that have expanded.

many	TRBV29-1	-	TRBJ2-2	TGCAGCGTTGATGGTTGGAAGAACACCGGGGAGCTGTTTTTT	CSVDGWKNTGELFF
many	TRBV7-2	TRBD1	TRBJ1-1	TGTGCCAGCAGCGCGGTACAGGGGGCAGGCGGCACTGAAGCTTTCTTT	CASSAVQGAGGTEAFF
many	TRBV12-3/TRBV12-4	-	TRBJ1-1	TGTGCCAGCAGAGAAACCAGCAGGGGCCCTGAAGCTTTCTTT	CASRETSRGPEAFF
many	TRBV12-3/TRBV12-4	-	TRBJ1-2	TGTGCCAGCAGTCGGACTTCGGGTTTGGGGGGGGAAACCTTC	CASSRTSGLGGETF
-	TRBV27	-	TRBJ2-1	TGTGCCAGCAGTTCCCACTCGAGAGGGCCCTACAATGAGCAGTTCTTC	CASSSHSRGPYNEQFF
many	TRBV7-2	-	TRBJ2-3	TGTGCCAGCAGCTTAGGCCCCGGACCTAACACAGATACGCAGTATTTT	CASSLGPGPNTDTQYF
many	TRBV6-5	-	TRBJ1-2	TGTGCCAGCAGTTACCCTTCAGGGCTGGGCTACACCTTC	CASSYPSGLGYTF
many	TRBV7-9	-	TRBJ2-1	TGTGCCAGCAGCTTAGTAGGGGGGCACTACAATGAGCAGTTCTTC	CASSLVGGHYNEQFF
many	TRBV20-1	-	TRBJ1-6	TGCAGTGCCGTCGGGCAGGGTCTTAATTCACCCCTCCACTTT	CSAVGQGLNSPLHF
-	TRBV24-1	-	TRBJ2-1	TGTGCCACCAGTGATCCCGGCGGTGAGCAGTTCTTC	CATSDPGGEQFF
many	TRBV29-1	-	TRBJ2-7	TGCAGCGTTGAATTGGGGAACAGCGGGTACGAGCAGTACTTC	CSVELGNSGYEQYF
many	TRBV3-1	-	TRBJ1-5	TGTGCCAGCAGCCAAGATTCATTAGGGAGGCAGCCCCAGCATTTT	CASSQDSLGRQPQHF
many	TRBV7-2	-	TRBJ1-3	TGTGCCAGCAGCCGACACTCCGGGACGCCTTCTGGAAACACCATATATTTT	CASSRHSGTPSGNTIYF
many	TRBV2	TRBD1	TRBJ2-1	TGTGCCAGCAGGGCCGACAGGGTACGGTTCCCTAACAAGCAGTTCTTC	CASRADRVRFPNKQFF
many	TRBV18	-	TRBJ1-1	TGTGCCAGCGCTCAGGGGCAGCTCATGAACACTGAAGCTTTCTTT	CASAQGQLMNTEAFF